One sample yielded the 9 T cell receptor beta chains listed below, sequenced in a study of T cell responses to AZD1222 COVID-19 vaccine (dated by TCRdb to the early 2020s). The library was built by means of the immunoSEQ multiplex PCR assay. TCRdb stores this immuneACCESS table with in-frame sequences only. Part of the clones is absent; in the studies checked, under half of the shortfall reflects unresolved V genes, and no reason is known for the rest. The sample table contains about 85,000 clones; only one count was recorded for 80% to 90% of them. The ten largest clones represent around a tenth of the sample. The time point label on this specimen signifies: baseline before first vaccination. What the treatment or condition label conveys for this sample: meningococcal conjugate vaccine given as trial control. The source material was peripheral blood, sampled on day 0 of MenACWY control vaccination. Receptors originate from an adult in good health.

V and J are TRBV10-3 and TRBJ2-5; 7 bases agree with TRBD1. The junction had 4 bases not matched to a gene; V was cut back by 3 bases and J by 0 bases. The CDR3 is made up of 15 amino acids. Germline V gene lookup returns CDR1 ENHRY and CDR2 SYGVKD. This CDR3 is CAISEPGQDQETQYF. As DNA, the CDR3 is TGTGCCATCAGTGAACCAGGACAGGACCAAGAGACCCAGTACTTC.

The V gene is TRBV11-2, the J gene TRBJ2-7; D is undetermined. This CDR3 has 12 residues. V was clipped by 5 bases and J by 5 bases, with 10 bases between them. Germline V gives CDR1 SGHAT, CDR2 FQNNGV. CDR3 DNA: TGTGCCAGCAGCCCTGGCCCTAACGAGCAGTACTTC. Translated: CASSPGPNEQYF.

In its sample, this clone was seen once. This chain uses TRBV29-1 with TRBJ2-3; the D gene is possibly TRBD1 (6 bases). The CDR3 contains 12 residues. Between the trimmed V and J ends, which lost 4 bases and 8 bases, there was a span of 13 bases. Germline-derived CDR1 and CDR2 are SQVTM and ANQGSEA. The CDR3 protein is CSVARGEGTQYF. CDR3 in DNA: TGCAGCGTTGCCAGGGGCGAGGGTACGCAGTATTTT.

The chain uses TRBV11-3 and TRBJ2-5; TRBD2 matches at 11 bases. The CDR3 is made up of 16 amino acids. With 3 bases clipped from V and 2 bases from J, the junction kept 5 bases outside the gene matches. The V gene's germline CDR1 is SGHNT and CDR2 YENEEA. CDR3 bases: TGTGCCAGCAGCTTTTCTAGCGGGGGGACACAAGAGACCCAGTACTTC. This codes for CASSFSSGGTQETQYF.

The chain carries TRBV30 and TRBJ1-6, with D maybe TRBD1 (5 bases). This CDR3 contains 17 residues. V shed 1 base and J shed 8 bases, with 21 bases lying between them. CDR1 is GTSNPN and CDR2 is SVGIG in the germline V gene (reference sequence). Here the CDR3 DNA reads TGTGCCTGGAGTGGGACCCGGGGCAGGGTAAATGATTCACCCCTCCACTTT. It specifies CAWSGTRGRVNDSPLHF.

This clone appeared a few times. The CDR3 reads CASSDVQRQNTIYF. CDR3 sequence (DNA): TGTGCCAGCAGTGATGTTCAGCGACAAAACACCATATATTTT. The chain combines TRBV2 with TRBJ1-3; no definite D call. Germline CDR1 is SNHLY and CDR2 is FYNNEI. The CDR3 is 14 amino acids. V was cut by 3 bases and J by 6 bases, with 12 bases left in between.

This clone showed up just once. J is TRBJ2-7 and V is TRBV5-8; D uncertain. The CDR3 consists of 15 residues. The V end lost 0 bases, the J end lost 1 base, and 11 bases lay between the germline ends. Per germline, CDR1 SGHTS and CDR2 YDEGEE. CDR3 loop: CASSLAGVRSYEQYF. The DNA for the CDR3 is TGTGCCAGCAGCTTGGCAGGTGTGAGGTCCTACGAGCAGTACTTC.

The gene calls are TRBV2 and TRBJ1-4, with 7 bases that match TRBD1. The CDR3 spans 16 residues. Germline CDR1 SNHLY, CDR2 FYNNEI. J lost 3 bases, V lost 6 bases, and 10 bases had no gene match. The CDR3 DNA reads TGTGCCAGCAGAATCCTCCTAGGGACAGCTAATGAAAAACTGTTTTTT. It specifies CASRILLGTANEKLFF.

The V call is TRBV19, the J call TRBJ1-6; D remains ambiguous. This CDR3 has 14 residues. Germline CDR1 and CDR2: LNHDA and SQIVND (reference sequence). V lost 9 bases and J 6 bases, leaving 15 bases between the germline ends. In nucleotides, the CDR3 is TGTGCCAGCTCCTTCTTGGTCTCTAATTCACCCCTCCACTTT. This sequence encodes CASSFLVSNSPLHF.